Listed below are T cell receptor beta chains from one sample, sequenced in a study of cytomegalovirus exposure and HLA in healthy donors. Measured with immunoSEQ multiplex PCR; TCRdb has only the in-frame clones, and not every one. The sample has under 250,000 clones, 65% to 90% seen once; the top ten hold approximately 2.1%. Sequenced sample: PBMCs. These receptors originate from a woman between 45 and 65 years old in good health and CMV-seronegative. Both conserved end residues are part of each CDR3. Each record gives: clone size, J gene, D gene, V gene, CDR3 protein, CDR3 DNA. A D gene is named only where the DNA matches it firmly. Only some rows state a clone size, as once, few, many or a class for expanded clones.

abundance: few
j_gene: TRBJ2-1
d_gene: -
v_gene: TRBV15
CDR3aa: CATSKNWVGNEQFF
CDR3nt: TGTGCCACCAGCAAGAACTGGGTCGGGAATGAGCAGTTCTTC

abundance: few
j_gene: TRBJ1-1
d_gene: -
v_gene: TRBV4-3
CDR3aa: CASSQDEGRQAFF
CDR3nt: TGCGCCAGCAGCCAAGATGAGGGTAGGCAAGCTTTCTTT

abundance: -
j_gene: TRBJ1-2
d_gene: -
v_gene: TRBV15
CDR3aa: CATNTITLQGSPGYTF
CDR3nt: TGTGCCACCAATACCATCACCTTACAGGGAAGTCCTGGCTACACCTTC

abundance: -
j_gene: TRBJ1-1
d_gene: -
v_gene: TRBV6-1
CDR3aa: CASSDRTGSFEAFF
CDR3nt: TGTGCCAGCAGTGACCGTACGGGGTCCTTTGAAGCTTTCTTT

abundance: -
j_gene: TRBJ1-5
d_gene: -
v_gene: TRBV4-2
CDR3aa: CASSQGGGRGNQPQHF
CDR3nt: TGTGCCAGCAGCCAAGGTGGCGGTAGGGGAAATCAGCCCCAGCATTTT

abundance: -
j_gene: TRBJ2-3
d_gene: TRBD1
v_gene: TRBV4-1
CDR3aa: CASSQEGQGSSLQYF
CDR3nt: TGCGCCAGCAGCCAAGAAGGACAGGGATCCTCCTTGCAGTATTTT

abundance: -
j_gene: TRBJ2-1
d_gene: -
v_gene: TRBV27
CDR3aa: CASTTPGVKNEQFF
CDR3nt: TGTGCCAGCACCACTCCGGGGGTGAAAAATGAGCAGTTCTTC

abundance: -
j_gene: TRBJ2-7
d_gene: TRBD1
v_gene: TRBV6-1
CDR3aa: CAGSMGQGAFYEQYF
CDR3nt: TGTGCCGGCAGTATGGGGCAGGGGGCTTTCTACGAGCAGTACTTC

abundance: -
j_gene: TRBJ2-5
d_gene: -
v_gene: TRBV2
CDR3aa: CASSNMETQYF
CDR3nt: TGTGCCAGCAGTAACATGGAGACCCAGTACTTC

abundance: -
j_gene: TRBJ2-7
d_gene: -
v_gene: TRBV28
CDR3aa: CASSLKSLSQGMYF
CDR3nt: TGTGCCAGCAGCTTGAAAAGCCTTAGCCAGGGAATGTACTTC

abundance: -
j_gene: TRBJ2-7
d_gene: TRBD2
v_gene: TRBV19
CDR3aa: CASAPGTSVPYEQYF
CDR3nt: TGTGCCAGTGCCCCCGGGACTAGCGTCCCCTACGAGCAGTACTTC

abundance: -
j_gene: TRBJ1-2
d_gene: TRBD1
v_gene: TRBV27
CDR3aa: CASSPHGTGPNYGYTF
CDR3nt: TGTGCCAGCAGTCCGCATGGGACAGGGCCTAACTATGGCTACACCTTC

abundance: -
j_gene: TRBJ2-2
d_gene: -
v_gene: TRBV18
CDR3aa: CASSPAGMNTGELFF
CDR3nt: TGTGCCAGCTCACCAGCGGGGATGAACACCGGGGAGCTGTTTTTT

abundance: -
j_gene: TRBJ1-2
d_gene: TRBD1
v_gene: TRBV12-5
CDR3aa: CASGRDSYYGYTF
CDR3nt: TGTGCTAGTGGTCGGGACAGCTACTATGGCTACACCTTC

abundance: few
j_gene: TRBJ1-1
d_gene: -
v_gene: TRBV4-2
CDR3aa: CASSLGLPTKTAEAFF
CDR3nt: TGTGCCAGCAGCCTTGGACTCCCCACTAAAACAGCTGAAGCTTTCTTT

abundance: -
j_gene: TRBJ2-7
d_gene: TRBD1
v_gene: TRBV11-3
CDR3aa: CASSLDQDRAYEQYF
CDR3nt: TGTGCCAGCAGCTTAGATCAAGACAGGGCCTACGAGCAGTACTTC

abundance: -
j_gene: TRBJ2-5
d_gene: -
v_gene: TRBV21-1
CDR3aa: CASSTDRGQGETQYF
CDR3nt: TGTGCCAGCAGCACTGACAGGGGGCAGGGGGAGACCCAGTACTTC

abundance: -
j_gene: TRBJ2-7
d_gene: TRBD1
v_gene: TRBV2
CDR3aa: CASTQDRGYSYEQYF
CDR3nt: TGTGCCAGCACCCAGGACAGGGGTTATTCCTACGAGCAGTACTTC

abundance: -
j_gene: TRBJ2-2
d_gene: -
v_gene: TRBV5-5
CDR3aa: CASSYSARELFF
CDR3nt: TGTGCCAGCAGCTATAGCGCAAGGGAGCTGTTTTTT

abundance: once
j_gene: TRBJ2-3
d_gene: TRBD2
v_gene: TRBV30
CDR3aa: CAWRVSGSGYTQYF
CDR3nt: TGTGCCTGGAGAGTTAGCGGGAGTGGTTATACGCAGTATTTT

abundance: -
j_gene: TRBJ2-5
d_gene: -
v_gene: TRBV7-9
CDR3aa: CASSLAQDYQETQYF
CDR3nt: TGTGCCAGCAGCTTAGCTCAGGACTACCAAGAGACCCAGTACTTC

abundance: -
j_gene: TRBJ1-1
d_gene: -
v_gene: TRBV19
CDR3aa: CASKHRQAMNTEAFF
CDR3nt: TGTGCCAGTAAGCATCGACAGGCCATGAACACTGAAGCTTTCTTT

abundance: -
j_gene: TRBJ1-1
d_gene: TRBD1
v_gene: TRBV18
CDR3aa: CASSPTGTGNTEAFF
CDR3nt: TGTGCCAGCTCACCGACCGGGACAGGGAACACTGAAGCTTTCTTT

abundance: -
j_gene: TRBJ2-1
d_gene: -
v_gene: TRBV12-2
CDR3aa: CASRLRLVTYNEQFF
CDR3nt: TGTGCAAGTCGCTTACGACTAGTTACCTACAATGAGCAGTTCTTC

abundance: -
j_gene: TRBJ2-7
d_gene: -
v_gene: TRBV5-1
CDR3aa: CASSLVGSRNEQYF
CDR3nt: TGCGCCAGCAGCTTGGTTGGGAGTCGGAACGAGCAGTACTTC

abundance: -
j_gene: TRBJ2-7
d_gene: -
v_gene: TRBV6-1
CDR3aa: CASSPLAGVQYEQYF
CDR3nt: TGTGCCAGCAGCCCTCTGGCAGGGGTTCAATACGAGCAGTACTTC

abundance: -
j_gene: TRBJ2-1
d_gene: TRBD2
v_gene: TRBV30
CDR3aa: CAWRGGGAGGSYNEQFF
CDR3nt: TGTGCCTGGAGGGGGGGTGGGGCGGGGGGCTCCTACAATGAGCAGTTCTTC

abundance: -
j_gene: TRBJ2-7
d_gene: -
v_gene: TRBV27
CDR3aa: CASSLNLAGTLSPEQYF
CDR3nt: TGTGCCAGCAGTTTGAATCTAGCCGGGACTCTCTCACCCGAGCAGTACTTC

abundance: -
j_gene: TRBJ2-7
d_gene: -
v_gene: TRBV7-8
CDR3aa: CASRRKRGSYEQYF
CDR3nt: TGTGCCAGCAGGCGGAAAAGGGGCTCCTACGAGCAGTACTTC

abundance: -
j_gene: TRBJ2-7
d_gene: -
v_gene: TRBV7-6
CDR3aa: CASSMSTLSYEQYF
CDR3nt: TGTGCCAGCAGCATGAGCACCTTATCCTACGAGCAGTACTTC

abundance: few
j_gene: TRBJ1-5
d_gene: -
v_gene: TRBV27
CDR3aa: CASGGRSGNQPQHF
CDR3nt: TGTGCCAGCGGGGGGAGGAGTGGAAATCAGCCCCAGCATTTT

abundance: -
j_gene: TRBJ2-7
d_gene: TRBD1
v_gene: TRBV7-3
CDR3aa: CASSLSGTGGFDEQYF
CDR3nt: TGTGCCAGCAGCTTATCCGGGACAGGGGGTTTCGACGAGCAGTACTTC

abundance: -
j_gene: TRBJ1-1
d_gene: -
v_gene: TRBV30
CDR3aa: CACPGTARNTEAFF
CDR3nt: TGTGCCTGCCCAGGGACTGCGAGGAACACTGAAGCTTTCTTT

abundance: few
j_gene: TRBJ2-5
d_gene: TRBD2
v_gene: TRBV7-3
CDR3aa: CASSLGLAGATQYF
CDR3nt: TGTGCCAGCAGCTTGGGACTAGCGGGAGCGACCCAGTACTTC

abundance: once
j_gene: TRBJ1-2
d_gene: -
v_gene: TRBV27
CDR3aa: CASSLSVGSVYGYTF
CDR3nt: TGTGCCAGCAGTTTATCGGTAGGGAGTGTCTATGGCTACACCTTC

abundance: -
j_gene: TRBJ1-1
d_gene: -
v_gene: TRBV7-2
CDR3aa: CASSLGTVKAEAFF
CDR3nt: TGTGCCAGCAGCTTAGGGACAGTAAAGGCCGAAGCTTTCTTT

abundance: -
j_gene: TRBJ2-1
d_gene: TRBD2
v_gene: TRBV5-4
CDR3aa: CASSFGGRVNEQFF
CDR3nt: TGTGCCAGCAGCTTTGGCGGGAGGGTAAATGAGCAGTTCTTC

abundance: -
j_gene: TRBJ1-2
d_gene: TRBD1
v_gene: TRBV7-9
CDR3aa: CASSPGMGQALYGYTF
CDR3nt: TGTGCCAGCAGCCCCGGTATGGGACAGGCCCTCTATGGCTACACCTTC

abundance: -
j_gene: TRBJ1-1
d_gene: TRBD1
v_gene: TRBV7-9
CDR3aa: CASSQRQGGANTEAFF
CDR3nt: TGTGCCAGCAGCCAAAGACAGGGAGGCGCTAACACTGAAGCTTTCTTT

abundance: -
j_gene: TRBJ2-7
d_gene: TRBD2
v_gene: TRBV11-2
CDR3aa: CASSLEASGPYEQYF
CDR3nt: TGTGCCAGCAGCTTAGAGGCTAGCGGACCCTACGAGCAGTACTTC

abundance: once
j_gene: TRBJ1-3
d_gene: TRBD1
v_gene: TRBV6-6
CDR3aa: CASSTEGAPGNTIYF
CDR3nt: TGTGCCAGCAGTACGGAGGGGGCCCCTGGAAACACCATATATTTT

abundance: large
j_gene: TRBJ1-3
d_gene: -
v_gene: TRBV7-9
CDR3aa: CASSSSSAGSGNTIYF
CDR3nt: TGTGCCAGCAGCTCCAGTTCCGCGGGTTCTGGAAACACCATATATTTT

abundance: -
j_gene: TRBJ2-3
d_gene: TRBD2
v_gene: TRBV2
CDR3aa: CASSRTSGNTDTQYF
CDR3nt: TGTGCCAGCAGCCGGACTAGCGGAAACACAGATACGCAGTATTTT

abundance: -
j_gene: TRBJ2-2
d_gene: -
v_gene: TRBV29-1
CDR3aa: CSVEDRRVATRNTGELFF
CDR3nt: TGCAGCGTTGAAGATCGTCGGGTAGCGACACGTAACACCGGGGAGCTGTTTTTT

abundance: -
j_gene: TRBJ1-4
d_gene: -
v_gene: TRBV18
CDR3aa: CASSPSDEKLFF
CDR3nt: TGTGCCAGCTCACCATCCGATGAAAAACTGTTTTTT